The sequence of this T cell receptor beta chain was determined in a study of CD8+ T cells in alopecia areata. Study results and limitations: Affected lesional scalp, above all in alopecia totalis/universalis, was more clonal than normal scalp.

Reverse transcription of extracted RNA yielded cDNA, which provided the sequencing template. This table comes from immunoSEQ multiplex PCR, and its TCRdb copy is limited to in-frame clones, with some not included. The sample consists of 200,000 or so clones, 50% to 60% of them appearing once. The investigators collected lesional scalp punch biopsies and peripheral blood from alopecia areata patients. Cell sorting was applied to PBMCs, and CD4+ and CD8+ T cells were collected. CDR3 length: 15 amino acids. CDR1 is SEHNR and CDR2 is FQNEAQ in the germline V gene (reference sequence). V was trimmed by 1 base and J by 1 base, leaving 7 bases between them. Turning to this clone: Its antigen is as yet unknown.

The chain joins TRBV7-9 to TRBJ2-2, with D possibly being TRBD2 (5 bases). The sequence was collected from a human donor with alopecia areata. Sequencing used CD4+ T cells sorted from blood, obtained at week 0. The CDR3 DNA reads as TGTGCCAGCAGCTTAGTTGCGGGGAACACCGGGGAGCTGTTTTTT. It specifies CASSLVAGNTGELFF.